A selection of T cell receptor beta chains follows, all from one sample in a study of T cell responses to AZD1222 COVID-19 vaccine. TCRdb's table, derived via immunoSEQ multiplex PCR, lists solely in-frame clones and lacks some. The sample has about 140,000 clones. The specimen was peripheral blood. These receptors came from an adult in good health. Both conserved end residues are part of each CDR3. A D gene is named only where the DNA matches it firmly.

D	J	V	DNA	CDR3
NA	TRBJ1-3	TRBV5-1	TGCGCCAGCAGCTTGGCCGGGGATAATGGGAACACCATATATTTT	CASSLAGDNGNTIYF
NA	TRBJ1-2	TRBV6-1	TGTGCCAGCAGTGAAGCGTGGCAGATGGGGGGCTATGGCTACACCTTC	CASSEAWQMGGYGYTF
NA	TRBJ1-1	TRBV5-1	TGCGCCAGCAGCTCTCAGGGCACGAACACTGAAGCTTTCTTT	CASSSQGTNTEAFF
NA	TRBJ1-5	TRBV4-1	TGCGCCAGCAGCCAAGATTCAGGGGAGCGCAATCAGCCCCAGCATTTT	CASSQDSGERNQPQHF
NA	TRBJ2-1	TRBV11-2	TGTGCCAGCACCCTAGGGACAAACAATGAGCAGTTCTTC	CASTLGTNNEQFF
TRBD2	TRBJ2-7	TRBV7-9	TGTGCCAGCAGCGGGACTAAGGGCGAGCAGTACTTC	CASSGTKGEQYF
NA	TRBJ2-3	TRBV11-3	TGTGCCAGCAGCCCAGGCGACAGCAAAAGCACAGATACGCAGTATTTT	CASSPGDSKSTDTQYF
NA	TRBJ2-5	TRBV7-2	TGTGCCAGCAGCCAGGGGGGACAGAGAGGGGAGACCCAGTACTTC	CASSQGGQRGETQYF
NA	TRBJ1-6	TRBV7-9	TGTGCCAGCAGCTTACGAATTAGCTCCTATAATTCACCCCTCCACTTT	CASSLRISSYNSPLHF
NA	TRBJ2-3	TRBV4-1	TGCGCCAGCAGCCAAAAGGGGGCTGGAGGGTATAGCACAGATACGCAGTATTTT	CASSQKGAGGYSTDTQYF
NA	TRBJ1-2	TRBV7-9	TGTGCCAGCCAACTAACCGGGGGAAACTATGGCTACACCTTC	CASQLTGGNYGYTF
TRBD1	TRBJ1-6	TRBV12-3/TRBV12-4	TGTGCCAGCAGCCCAGACAGGGATTCACCCCTCCACTTT	CASSPDRDSPLHF
TRBD1	TRBJ1-1	TRBV7-3	TGTGCCAGCAGCTCAGGGGGACAGGGTCACACTGAAGCTTTCTTT	CASSSGGQGHTEAFF
NA	TRBJ2-5	TRBV3-1/TRBV3-2	TGTGCCAGCAGCCAAGGGACACAAAGCCTGGAGACCCAGTACTTC	CASSQGTQSLETQYF
NA	TRBJ1-1	TRBV5-4	TGTGCCAGCAGCTTGATAGGAGGTGACACTGAAGCTTTCTTT	CASSLIGGDTEAFF
NA	TRBJ1-2	TRBV5-5	TGTGCCAGCAGCTTGGTTGCTGGCTACACCTTC	CASSLVAGYTF
NA	TRBJ1-1	TRBV4-1	TGCGCCAGCAGCCAAGTTTTACAGGAACTCGAAGCTTTCTTT	CASSQVLQELEAFF
NA	TRBJ1-2	TRBV5-1	TGCGCCAGCAGCTTGGGAAGGGACAACTATGGCTACACCTTC	CASSLGRDNYGYTF
NA	TRBJ2-6	TRBV5-6	TGTGCCAGCAGCTTACAGATTCAGTCTGGGGCCAACGTCCTGACTTTC	CASSLQIQSGANVLTF
NA	TRBJ1-2	TRBV13	TGTGCCAGCAGCTTAGTGAGCGGTATGGGCGGGACTAACTATGGCTACACCTTC	CASSLVSGMGGTNYGYTF
TRBD2	TRBJ2-3	TRBV18	TGTGCCAGCTCACCTAGACTAGCGGCGGGCACAGATACGCAGTATTTT	CASSPRLAAGTDTQYF
TRBD2	TRBJ2-3	TRBV5-1	TGCGCCAGCAGCAGTGCCGGGACTAGCTTTAGCACAGATACGCAGTATTTT	CASSSAGTSFSTDTQYF
TRBD1	TRBJ1-2	TRBV7-2	TGTGCCAGCAGCACCCGACAGGGTCGCTACACCTTC	CASSTRQGRYTF
NA	TRBJ1-6	TRBV14	TGTGCCAGCAGCCAGGGGAGGGAGAATTCACCCCTCCACTTT	CASSQGRENSPLHF
NA	TRBJ1-2	TRBV18	TGTGCCAGCTCACCGGGGGAACAGAACTATGGCTACACCTTC	CASSPGEQNYGYTF
TRBD1	TRBJ1-6	TRBV13	TGTGCCAGCAGCATAGGACAGGCTGCTAATTCACCCCTCCACTTT	CASSIGQAANSPLHF
TRBD1	TRBJ2-5	TRBV7-2	TGTGCCAGCAGTCGGGGACAGTTACAAGAGACCCAGTACTTC	CASSRGQLQETQYF
NA	TRBJ1-1	TRBV15	TGTGCCACCAGCAAGGACACTGAAGCTTTCTTT	CATSKDTEAFF
NA	TRBJ2-7	TRBV2	TGTGCCAGCAGTGTTGCTGGGCCCGGGGGCGGCTACGAGCAGTACTTC	CASSVAGPGGGYEQYF
TRBD1	TRBJ1-2	TRBV27	TGTGCCAGCAGTTTCCGACAGGGGGTTAACTATGGCTACACCTTC	CASSFRQGVNYGYTF
NA	TRBJ2-7	TRBV7-8	TGTGCCAGCAGCTTAGTGGACGGCAGGGAGTACGAGCAGTACTTC	CASSLVDGREYEQYF
NA	TRBJ1-2	TRBV4-2	TGTGCCAGCAGCCAAGATCCGGCACAGGCTGTCACCTTC	CASSQDPAQAVTF
TRBD2	TRBJ2-1	TRBV15	TGTGCCACCAGCAGAGGACTAGCGGGGGGCAATGAGCAGTTCTTC	CATSRGLAGGNEQFF
TRBD1	TRBJ2-1	TRBV18	TGTGCCAGCTCACCGGGACAGGAGCGAACGCGCGATGAGCAGTTCTTC	CASSPGQERTRDEQFF
NA	TRBJ1-2	TRBV3-1/TRBV3-2	TGTGCCAGCAGCGAACGGGGGTATGGCTACACCTTC	CASSERGYGYTF
NA	TRBJ1-4	TRBV5-1	TGCGCCAGCAGCTTTGCAACTAATGAAAAACTGTTTTTT	CASSFATNEKLFF
TRBD2	TRBJ2-1	TRBV7-2	TGTGCCAGCAGCTTAGGGTCTAGCGGGGTCTCCTACAATGAGCAGTTCTTC	CASSLGSSGVSYNEQFF
TRBD1	TRBJ1-4	TRBV3-1/TRBV3-2	TGTGCCAGCAGCACCACAGGGGGGGAAAAACTGTTTTTT	CASSTTGGEKLFF
TRBD1	TRBJ1-2	TRBV11-2	TGTGCCAGCAGCTTGGTAAGGGGGCCTGGCGGCTACACCTTC	CASSLVRGPGGYTF
NA	TRBJ1-3	TRBV19	TGTGCCAGTAGTATATGGTCACTCGGCACCGGCTCTGGAAACACCATATATTTT	CASSIWSLGTGSGNTIYF
NA	TRBJ1-5	TRBV6-6	TGTGCCAGCAGTTACGCGGGGGCGGAAGAGAGGCCCCAGCATTTT	CASSYAGAEERPQHF
NA	TRBJ1-1	TRBV15	TGTGCCACCAGCAGAGATCTCACGGGGGGCATCAGAGCTTTCTTT	CATSRDLTGGIRAFF
TRBD2	TRBJ2-1	TRBV7-8	TGTGCCAGCAGCTTACGACTAGCGGGGGGCAATGAGCAGTTCTTC	CASSLRLAGGNEQFF
NA	TRBJ2-2	TRBV5-6	TGTGCCAGCAGCTTGGAACAAACCGGGGAGCTGTTTTTT	CASSLEQTGELFF
NA	TRBJ1-5	TRBV7-2	TGTGCCAGCAGCATCGCTGGGACCGGACAGATTAGCAATCAGCCCCAGCATTTT	CASSIAGTGQISNQPQHF
NA	TRBJ2-5	TRBV5-6	TGTGCCAGCAGCTTTACGTGGGAACAAGAGACCCAGTACTTC	CASSFTWEQETQYF
NA	TRBJ2-1	TRBV2	TGTGCCAGCAGTGAAACTCCCCCGGGACGGAATGAGCAGTTCTTC	CASSETPPGRNEQFF
TRBD2	TRBJ2-7	TRBV11-3	TGTGCCAGCAACCCGGGACTAGCGGGGACCGAGCAGTACTTC	CASNPGLAGTEQYF
NA	TRBJ2-2	TRBV6-5	TGTGCCAGCAGTTACTCGGGTACAAACACCGGGGAGCTGTTTTTT	CASSYSGTNTGELFF
NA	TRBJ1-1	TRBV2	TGTGCCAGCAACCTGGGGGTGGGCACTGAAGCTTTCTTT	CASNLGVGTEAFF
TRBD1	TRBJ1-4	TRBV6-1	TGTGCCAGCAGTGACAGGGGGACCAATGAAAAACTGTTTTTT	CASSDRGTNEKLFF
NA	TRBJ2-2	TRBV3-1/TRBV3-2	TGTGCCAGCAGCCAAGACGTGAACACCGGGGAGCTGTTTTTT	CASSQDVNTGELFF
TRBD1	TRBJ1-2	TRBV9	TGTGCCAGCAGCGCGGAATTAGTGACAGGGGCAAACTATGGCTACACCTTC	CASSAELVTGANYGYTF
TRBD2	TRBJ2-2	TRBV7-8	TGTGCCAGCAGCTTCGGGGTAGCGGGGCCATACACCGGGGAGCTGTTTTTT	CASSFGVAGPYTGELFF
TRBD2	TRBJ2-2	TRBV7-3	TGTGCCAGCCGGACTAGCGGGGTACTTAGCGGGGAGCTGTTTTTT	CASRTSGVLSGELFF
TRBD1	TRBJ1-5	TRBV4-1	TGCGCCAGCAGCCAAGAAGCCGGGACAGGGGGACACTATAGCAATCAGCCCCAGCATTTT	CASSQEAGTGGHYSNQPQHF
NA	TRBJ1-6	TRBV19	TGTGCCAGTGGGCCAATAAATTCACCCCTCCACTTT	CASGPINSPLHF
TRBD2	TRBJ2-2	TRBV14	TGTGCCAGCAGCCAACTAGCGGGGGGGCGTGTCACCGGGGAGCTGTTTTTT	CASSQLAGGRVTGELFF
TRBD2	TRBJ2-1	TRBV4-3	TGCGCCAGCAGCCAAGAGACTAGCGGGGGACATGAGCAGTTCTTC	CASSQETSGGHEQFF
TRBD1	TRBJ1-5	TRBV19	TGTGCCAGTAGTATAGTAGGACAGGGTGGCAATCAGCCCCAGCATTTT	CASSIVGQGGNQPQHF